Included here is one T cell receptor (beta chain) sequence, with context. Germline assignment: CDR1 MNHNS and CDR2 SASEGT. V lost 1 base to trimming and J lost 1 base, with 10 bases between them. There are 15 residues in the CDR3. Authors' processing steps: Cell counts per sample came from amplifying reference gene primers. The protocol was immunoSEQ multiplex PCR, while the TCRdb copy is restricted to in-frame clones and leaves out a portion. Clonal size and the V and J genes are those of that table, whereas D and trimming came from the DNA. The repertoire has tens of thousands of clones, around 80% of them found once; the top ten carry more than 25%. This entry belongs to a study of blood T cell repertoires in COVID-19. As for the study in general: Donors in the United States, Italy and Spain gave samples during acute or convalescent COVID-19. Nucleic acid was either cDNA or gDNA, and it came from T cells, B-cell-depleted T cells, or PBMCs.

What was sequenced was peripheral blood. The clonotype originates from a human donor in a cohort sampled during active COVID-19. The chain employs TRBV6-1 and TRBJ2-5; possible D gene TRBD1, 6 bases. The chain's CDR3 is CASSEELQGQETQYF. The CDR3 DNA reads as TGTGCCAGCAGTGAAGAGTTACAGGGCCAAGAGACCCAGTACTTC.